Below, 16 T cell receptor beta chains from the same sample are listed, as sequenced in a study of blood T cells in healthy people across ages. Next came a second PCR, run for about 7 to 12 cycles, which used a sample-barcoded 5' primer along with a J-beta primer mix. MiXCR was run by TCRdb on the 5' RACE reads, yielding one entry per CDR3 protein. The top ten clones hold around 11% of a sample with 1.5 million to 2 million distinct CDR3 sequences, approximately 32% of them seen once. Sequencing was carried out using blood. These receptors all stem from a woman aged 30 to 39 in good health.

The chain employs TRBV7-2 and TRBJ2-1; the D gene could be TRBD1 or TRBD2 (5 bases each). V lost 10 bases, J lost 7 bases, and 17 bases lay in between. Germline CDR1 and CDR2: SGHTA and FQGNSA. This CDR3 has 13 amino acids. The CDR3 loop reads CATPRASQNEQFF. The CDR3 nucleotides are TGTGCCACTCCCAGGGCTAGCCAGAATGAGCAGTTCTTC.

The chain uses TRBV20-1 and TRBJ2-3; 10 nucleotides align to TRBD2. Losses at the gene ends were 6 bases for V and 2 bases for J; bases not matched to a gene: 8. The germline CDR1 and CDR2 sequences are DFQATT and SNEGSKA (reference sequence). This CDR3 spans 15 amino acids. DNA for the CDR3: TGCAGTGCATACCCTCTAGCGGGGGACACAGATACGCAGTATTTT. Encoded protein: CSAYPLAGDTDTQYF.

The V and J genes are TRBV4-1 and TRBJ2-1, with 7 nucleotides matching TRBD1. Germline loops: CDR1 MGHRA, CDR2 YSYEKL. CDR3 length equals 15 residues. V lost 4 bases, J lost 4 bases, and 7 bases stayed unmatched. CDR3 in amino acids: CASSRDSPTYNEQFF. CDR3 DNA sequence: TGCGCCAGCAGCCGGGACAGCCCGACGTACAATGAGCAGTTCTTC.

A few counts support this clonotype. The chain employs TRBV11-1 and TRBJ2-7; 7 nucleotides match TRBD2. CDR1 and CDR2 (germline): SGHAT, FQDESV (reference sequence). Trimming at V came to 3 bases and at J to 3 bases, leaving 2 bases not matched to a gene. CDR3 length equals 13 residues. The CDR3 loop is CASSFRDYYEQYF. The DNA for the CDR3 is TGTGCCAGCAGCTTCAGGGACTACTACGAGCAGTACTTC.

This clonotype has just a few counts. This chain joins TRBV18 and TRBJ2-1; no firm D call. Germline assignment: CDR1 KGHSH and CDR2 LQKENI. The V and J ends lost 8 bases and 7 bases respectively, with 15 bases between them. The CDR3 length is 13 residues. The DNA of the CDR3 is TGTGCCAGCCCCCAGACCCCCCGGAATGAGCAGTTCTTC. Its translation is CASPQTPRNEQFF.

In this sample, this clonotype turned up a few times. The chain couples TRBV20-1 to TRBJ2-5, with 7 bases that match TRBD2. CDR1 is DFQATT and CDR2 is SNEGSKA in the germline V gene (reference sequence). The V gene end was trimmed by 7 bases and the J gene end by 1 base; junction bases not matched to a gene: 3. The CDR3 is 12 residues long. The CDR3: CSEERGQETQYF. The CDR3 coding sequence is TGCAGTGAGGAGCGGGGCCAAGAGACCCAGTACTTC.

The chain employs TRBV4-1 and TRBJ2-6; the D call may be TRBD1 or TRBD2 (5 bases each). CDR3 length: 15 residues. The germline gives CDR1 MGHRA, CDR2 YSYEKL. V shed 1 base and J shed 4 bases, with 8 bases lying between them. CDR3 residues: CASSQAGTGANVLTF. DNA of the CDR3: TGCGCCAGCAGCCAAGCGGGGACGGGGGCCAACGTCCTGACTTTC.

This clonotype was seen ten or more times. This rearrangement joins TRBV6-1 to TRBJ2-7, with a tentative D call TRBD1 (6 bases). The CDR3 is 14 amino acids. Germline assignment: CDR1 MNHNS and CDR2 SASEGT. The V end was cut by 1 base, the J end by 5 bases, with 12 bases between. CDR3 residues: CASSEVGGLNEQYF. The CDR3 bases are TGTGCCAGCAGTGAAGTAGGGGGTCTCAACGAGCAGTACTTC.

The V and J genes are TRBV5-1 and TRBJ1-1, with D possibly matching TRBD1 (5 bases). The V gene's germline CDR1 is SGHRS and CDR2 YFSETQ. The CDR3 is 15 amino acids. V was pared by 4 bases and J by 0 bases, with 13 bases between. The CDR3 sequence is CASSPRPTVNTEAFF. CDR3 nucleotide sequence: TGCGCCAGCAGCCCGCGACCGACAGTGAACACTGAAGCTTTCTTT.

This clonotype was counted many times. This chain uses TRBV29-1 with TRBJ2-5, with 9 bases lining up with TRBD1. Looked up from germline, CDR1 is SQVTM and CDR2 is ANQGSEA. This CDR3 is 15 amino acids long. J was trimmed by 7 bases and V by 8 bases; bases with no gene match: 17. This CDR3 reads CSPLPGDRVRGTQYF. CDR3 sequence (DNA): TGCAGCCCCCTTCCTGGGGACAGGGTCAGGGGGACCCAGTACTTC.

This clonotype was detected many times. This chain connects TRBV7-2 to TRBJ2-3, with D tentatively TRBD1 (6 bases). There are 13 residues in the CDR3. V was trimmed by 5 bases and J by 9 bases, leaving 15 bases between them. In germline, CDR1 is SGHTA, CDR2 FQGNSA. CDR3 amino acids: CASSEARGGTQYF. CDR3 bases: TGTGCCAGCAGCGAAGCGCGAGGGGGAACGCAGTATTTT. Full variable domain (missing parts from reference TRBV7-2 and TRBJ2-3): GAGVSQSPSNKVTEKGKDVELRCDPISGHTALYWYRQSLGQGLEFLIYFQGNSAPDKSGLPSDRFSAERTGGSVSTLTIQRTQQEDSAVYLCASSEARGGTQYFGPGTRLTVL.

The V and J genes are TRBV6-5 and TRBJ2-1; D possibly corresponds to TRBD1 (5 bases). CDR1 MNHEY and CDR2 SVGAGI come from the germline V gene. V lost 10 bases and J lost 4, with 23 bases in between. The CDR3 consists of 16 residues. The CDR3 protein is CATVVPTGHRYNEQFF. The CDR3 bases are TGTGCCACGGTAGTCCCCACCGGACACCGGTACAATGAGCAGTTCTTC.

The rearrangement links TRBV20-1 to TRBJ2-7; no reliable D call. The V and J ends lost 0 bases and 6 bases respectively, with 12 bases between them. Germline V lookup: CDR1 DFQATT, CDR2 SNEGSKA (reference sequence). The CDR3 runs 13 residues. The chain's CDR3 is CSARDHRVGEQYF. CDR3 coding DNA: TGCAGTGCTAGAGATCATAGGGTCGGCGAGCAGTACTTC.

About this clonotype: At one end, the junction sequence differs from germline, possibly due to a read error. This rearrangement joins TRBV20-1 to TRBJ1-2; weak D call: TRBD1 (6 bases). The germline gives CDR1 DFQATT, CDR2 SNEGSKA (reference sequence). This CDR3 has 9 residues. CDR3 sequence reads: CSPSGGYTF. CDR3 DNA sequence: TGCAGTCCCTCGGGGGGCTATACCTTC.

The CDR3 DNA reads TGTGCCAGCAGCCCTCTCCCCGGACTAGCGGGAGTAAGCAATGAGCAGTTCTTC. Its protein is CASSPLPGLAGVSNEQFF. The chain is built from TRBV3-1 and TRBJ2-1, with 13 nucleotides matching TRBD2. The CDR3 covers 18 residues. From germline, CDR1 is LGHDT and CDR2 YNNKEL (reference sequence). With V trimmed by 4 bases and J by 6 bases, 12 bases remained unmatched.

This clonotype was seen a handful of times. This CDR3 reads CASSRGQLGASAFF. CDR3 DNA sequence: TGTGCCAGCAGTAGGGGACAACTTGGGGCGAGTGCTTTCTTT. The genes are TRBV5-5 and TRBJ1-1; perhaps TRBD1 as D (6 bases). V lost 5 bases and J lost 11, with 22 bases in between. CDR1 SGHKS and CDR2 YYEKEE come from the germline V gene (reference sequence). The CDR3 runs 14 residues.